Listed below are T cell receptor beta chains from one sample, sequenced in a study of blood T cell repertoires in COVID-19. Assay: immunoSEQ multiplex PCR; the TCRdb copy retains only in-frame clones and omits some. The sample contains fewer than 300,000 clones, around 90% of which appear only once. The sequencing sample was made of PBMCs or T cells enriched from blood (not recorded which). These receptors originate from a woman aged 25 to 45 who had recovered from COVID-19. Each CDR3 is given with its conserved first and last residue. Fields, in order: D gene, clone size, V gene, J gene, CDR3 DNA, CDR3 protein. The D gene is left open where the match is weak. Not every row has a clone size; where given, it reads once, few, many or a size class.

D gene: TRBD1; clone size: -; V gene: TRBV10-1; J gene: TRBJ1-2; CDR3 DNA: TGCGCCAGCAGCCGGGACAGGGGAATTGATGGCTACACCTTC; CDR3 protein: CASSRDRGIDGYTF
D gene: -; clone size: -; V gene: TRBV14; J gene: TRBJ2-2; CDR3 DNA: TGTGCCAGCAGCCGATCCACTAATATTTTGCCCGGGGAGCTGTTTTTT; CDR3 protein: CASSRSTNILPGELFF
D gene: -; clone size: -; V gene: TRBV5-5; J gene: TRBJ1-4; CDR3 DNA: TGTGCCAGCAGCTTGCAGGGGCACCACGCAACTAATGAAAAACTGTTTTTT; CDR3 protein: CASSLQGHHATNEKLFF
D gene: TRBD1; clone size: -; V gene: TRBV29-1; J gene: TRBJ1-2; CDR3 DNA: TGCAGCGTTGTGGGGGGCACACAGGGGAACTATGGCTACACCTTC; CDR3 protein: CSVVGGTQGNYGYTF
D gene: TRBD1; clone size: -; V gene: TRBV18; J gene: TRBJ2-7; CDR3 DNA: TGTGCCAGCTCACCGGACAGGGTCTCCTACGAGCAGTACTTC; CDR3 protein: CASSPDRVSYEQYF
D gene: -; clone size: -; V gene: TRBV5-8; J gene: TRBJ2-3; CDR3 DNA: TGTGCCAGCAGGGTCCGCGGGAGCACAGATACGCAGTATTTT; CDR3 protein: CASRVRGSTDTQYF
D gene: TRBD1; clone size: -; V gene: TRBV5-1; J gene: TRBJ1-1; CDR3 DNA: TGCGCCAGCAGCTTTGACAGGGTTGCTTTCTTT; CDR3 protein: CASSFDRVAFF
D gene: -; clone size: -; V gene: TRBV10-3; J gene: TRBJ2-3; CDR3 DNA: TGTGCCATCAGGCAATCGACATACACAGATACGCAGTATTTT; CDR3 protein: CAIRQSTYTDTQYF
D gene: -; clone size: -; V gene: TRBV6-2/TRBV6-3; J gene: TRBJ1-5; CDR3 DNA: TGTGCCAGCAGCCCTCAGGGGAACCTCAATCAGCCCCAGCATTTT; CDR3 protein: CASSPQGNLNQPQHF
D gene: -; clone size: -; V gene: TRBV21-1; J gene: TRBJ1-5; CDR3 DNA: TGTGCCAGCAGCCCCCCTGGGAGGGGCAATCAGCCCCAGCATTTT; CDR3 protein: CASSPPGRGNQPQHF
D gene: -; clone size: -; V gene: TRBV9; J gene: TRBJ1-4; CDR3 DNA: TGTGCCAGCAGCCGTGATCAGCGATCGGAAAAACTGTTTTTT; CDR3 protein: CASSRDQRSEKLFF
D gene: TRBD1; clone size: -; V gene: TRBV28; J gene: TRBJ2-2; CDR3 DNA: TGTGCCAGCAGCCCCGGGACAGACAACACCGGGGAGCTGTTTTTT; CDR3 protein: CASSPGTDNTGELFF
D gene: -; clone size: -; V gene: TRBV9; J gene: TRBJ2-2; CDR3 DNA: TGTGCCAGCAGCGTAGTAGCAGAATCCACCGGGGAGCTGTTTTTT; CDR3 protein: CASSVVAESTGELFF
D gene: -; clone size: -; V gene: TRBV7-3; J gene: TRBJ1-6; CDR3 DNA: TGTGCCAGCAGCTCCCCCCCCGGGACCCTCCACTTT; CDR3 protein: CASSSPPGTLHF
D gene: TRBD1; clone size: -; V gene: TRBV15; J gene: TRBJ1-6; CDR3 DNA: TGTGCCACCAGCAGGGACAGGGTTTCACCCCTCCACTTT; CDR3 protein: CATSRDRVSPLHF
D gene: TRBD1; clone size: few; V gene: TRBV6-5; J gene: TRBJ1-4; CDR3 DNA: TGTGCCAGCAGTCTACAGGGGGGTTGGAATGAAAAACTGTTTTTT; CDR3 protein: CASSLQGGWNEKLFF
D gene: TRBD1; clone size: -; V gene: TRBV7-8; J gene: TRBJ2-7; CDR3 DNA: TGTGCCAGCAGCTTAGGGTTCCCGGGACAGGGGGCGAACGAGCAGTACTTC; CDR3 protein: CASSLGFPGQGANEQYF
D gene: TRBD2; clone size: -; V gene: TRBV5-1; J gene: TRBJ2-2; CDR3 DNA: TGCGCCAGCAAGACTAGCAGTTCGAACACCGGGGAGCTGTTTTTT; CDR3 protein: CASKTSSSNTGELFF
D gene: -; clone size: -; V gene: TRBV2; J gene: TRBJ2-4; CDR3 DNA: TGTGCCAGCAGTTACGGGGGAAACATTCAGTACTTC; CDR3 protein: CASSYGGNIQYF
D gene: -; clone size: -; V gene: TRBV10-3; J gene: TRBJ2-3; CDR3 DNA: TGTGCCATCAGTGAGTTAGCGTCCGGCACAGATACGCAGTATTTT; CDR3 protein: CAISELASGTDTQYF
D gene: TRBD2; clone size: once; V gene: TRBV24-1; J gene: TRBJ2-1; CDR3 DNA: TGTGCCACCAGTGATGCCGGGACTAGCTCTTACAATGAGCAGTTCTTC; CDR3 protein: CATSDAGTSSYNEQFF
D gene: -; clone size: -; V gene: TRBV7-8; J gene: TRBJ1-5; CDR3 DNA: TGTGCCAGCAGCTCAACAGGTAATCAGCCCCAGCATTTT; CDR3 protein: CASSSTGNQPQHF
D gene: TRBD2; clone size: once; V gene: TRBV29-1; J gene: TRBJ2-3; CDR3 DNA: TGCAGCGTCGTAGCGGGAGGGGGTGGAGATACGCAGTATTTT; CDR3 protein: CSVVAGGGGDTQYF
D gene: TRBD2; clone size: -; V gene: TRBV24-1; J gene: TRBJ2-1; CDR3 DNA: TGTGCCACCAGGCCCTGGGGGGGGAATGAGCAGTTCTTC; CDR3 protein: CATRPWGGNEQFF
D gene: -; clone size: -; V gene: TRBV11-2; J gene: TRBJ1-1; CDR3 DNA: TGTGCCAGCAGCTTAGGAGCAGGCCCGGGGACTGAAGCTTTCTTT; CDR3 protein: CASSLGAGPGTEAFF
D gene: TRBD2; clone size: -; V gene: TRBV10-1; J gene: TRBJ2-7; CDR3 DNA: TGCGCCAGCAGTGAGTTAGCGGGAGAGTCCTACGAGCAGTACTTC; CDR3 protein: CASSELAGESYEQYF
D gene: -; clone size: -; V gene: TRBV19; J gene: TRBJ1-5; CDR3 DNA: TGTGCCAGTAGTATCCGGGACACCTTACCCAATCAGCCCCAGCATTTT; CDR3 protein: CASSIRDTLPNQPQHF
D gene: TRBD2; clone size: -; V gene: TRBV6-1; J gene: TRBJ2-7; CDR3 DNA: TGTGCCAGCAGTGACGGACTAGTCTACGAGCAGTACTTC; CDR3 protein: CASSDGLVYEQYF
D gene: TRBD1; clone size: -; V gene: TRBV28; J gene: TRBJ1-3; CDR3 DNA: TGTGCCAGCAGTTCGGGACAGGGGGCGGCTGGAAACACCATATATTTT; CDR3 protein: CASSSGQGAAGNTIYF
D gene: -; clone size: -; V gene: TRBV5-1; J gene: TRBJ2-3; CDR3 DNA: TGCGCCAGCAGCGCTGACAGGTCAGATACGCAGTATTTT; CDR3 protein: CASSADRSDTQYF
D gene: TRBD1; clone size: -; V gene: TRBV5-1; J gene: TRBJ1-5; CDR3 DNA: TGCGCCAGCAGCTTAGCAGGGGGCGATCAGCCCCAGCATTTT; CDR3 protein: CASSLAGGDQPQHF
D gene: -; clone size: -; V gene: TRBV7-8; J gene: TRBJ1-1; CDR3 DNA: TGTGCCAGCAGGACCGATCAGGGTTACGCTGAAGCTTTCTTT; CDR3 protein: CASRTDQGYAEAFF
D gene: -; clone size: few; V gene: TRBV6-2/TRBV6-3; J gene: TRBJ1-1; CDR3 DNA: TGTGCCAGCAGTTACCAGGGGAAGACTGAAGCTTTCTTT; CDR3 protein: CASSYQGKTEAFF
D gene: TRBD2; clone size: -; V gene: TRBV30; J gene: TRBJ2-7; CDR3 DNA: TGTGCCTGCGCACTGGGACTAGCGGGAGTCTACGAGCAGTACTTC; CDR3 protein: CACALGLAGVYEQYF
D gene: TRBD2; clone size: once; V gene: TRBV7-3; J gene: TRBJ2-1; CDR3 DNA: TGTGCCAGCAGCCCCGCTTTGTCTAGCGGGTCCTACAATGAGCAGTTCTTC; CDR3 protein: CASSPALSSGSYNEQFF
D gene: -; clone size: -; V gene: TRBV28; J gene: TRBJ2-7; CDR3 DNA: TGTGCCAGCAATATTCCAGGGGTCCCCTACGAGCAGTACTTC; CDR3 protein: CASNIPGVPYEQYF
D gene: -; clone size: -; V gene: TRBV19; J gene: TRBJ1-6; CDR3 DNA: TGTGCCAGTAGTATAGCAGGGAAGGGGCCACCCCTCCACTTT; CDR3 protein: CASSIAGKGPPLHF
D gene: -; clone size: -; V gene: TRBV4-1; J gene: TRBJ2-5; CDR3 DNA: TGCGCCAGCAGCCAAGAGGGGATGGCAGCGGGCCAAGAGACCCAGTACTTC; CDR3 protein: CASSQEGMAAGQETQYF
D gene: -; clone size: -; V gene: TRBV5-6; J gene: TRBJ2-1; CDR3 DNA: TGTGCCAGCGGCCATTGGATGGAAGGGGACAATGAGCAGTTCTTC; CDR3 protein: CASGHWMEGDNEQFF
D gene: -; clone size: -; V gene: TRBV4-1; J gene: TRBJ2-5; CDR3 DNA: TGCGCCAGCAGCCAAGATTCGGGATTGTACCAAGAGACCCAGTACTTC; CDR3 protein: CASSQDSGLYQETQYF
D gene: -; clone size: -; V gene: TRBV7-9; J gene: TRBJ1-4; CDR3 DNA: TGTGCCAGCAGCTTCCGGGGTAGTAATGAAAAACTGTTTTTT; CDR3 protein: CASSFRGSNEKLFF